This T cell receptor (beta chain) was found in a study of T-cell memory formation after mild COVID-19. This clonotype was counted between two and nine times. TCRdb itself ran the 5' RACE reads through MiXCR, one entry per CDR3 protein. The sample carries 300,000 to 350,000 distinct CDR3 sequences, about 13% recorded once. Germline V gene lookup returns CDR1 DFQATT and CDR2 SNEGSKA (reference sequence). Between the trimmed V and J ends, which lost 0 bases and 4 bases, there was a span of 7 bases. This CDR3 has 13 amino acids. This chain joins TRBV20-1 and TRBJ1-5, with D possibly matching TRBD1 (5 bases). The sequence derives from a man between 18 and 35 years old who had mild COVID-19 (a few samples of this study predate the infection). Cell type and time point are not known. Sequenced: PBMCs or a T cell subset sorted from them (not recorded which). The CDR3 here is CSARESGNQPQHF. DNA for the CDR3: TGCAGTGCTAGAGAGTCAGGGAATCAGCCCCAGCATTTT.